What follows describes a single T cell receptor (beta chain). The CDR3 extends over 16 amino acids. With 4 bases clipped from V and 2 bases from J, the junction kept 12 bases outside the gene matches. CDR1 is SGDLS, CDR2 YYNGEE, per germline. The record originates from a study of PD-1 blockade in mismatch repair-deficient tumors. The method was immunoSEQ multiplex PCR; TCRdb's version includes in-frame clones alone and lacks a portion of them. The sample shows under 15,000 clones, roughly 88% of them seen only once. TCRs were sequenced from a few patients responding to pembrolizumab. The clonotype originates from an adult with mismatch repair-deficient cancer. The chain links TRBV9 to TRBJ2-7; TRBD1 aligns across 7 bases. Source: PBMCs, taken approximately 15 weeks after starting pembrolizumab. CDR3 region: CASSTGPGGRTYEQYF. CDR3 nucleotides: TGTGCCAGCAGCACGGGGCCAGGGGGTAGAACCTACGAGCAGTACTTC.